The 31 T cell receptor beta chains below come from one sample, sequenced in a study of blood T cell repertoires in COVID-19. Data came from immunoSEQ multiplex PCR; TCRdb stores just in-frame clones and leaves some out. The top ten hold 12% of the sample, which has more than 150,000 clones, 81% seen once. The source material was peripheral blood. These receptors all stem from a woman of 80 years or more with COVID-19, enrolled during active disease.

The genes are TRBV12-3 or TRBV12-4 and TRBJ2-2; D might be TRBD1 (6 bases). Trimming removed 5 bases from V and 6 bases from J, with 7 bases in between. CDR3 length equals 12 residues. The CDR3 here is CASSRGSGELFF. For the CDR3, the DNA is TGTGCCAGCAGTAGGGGGTCCGGGGAGCTGTTTTTT.

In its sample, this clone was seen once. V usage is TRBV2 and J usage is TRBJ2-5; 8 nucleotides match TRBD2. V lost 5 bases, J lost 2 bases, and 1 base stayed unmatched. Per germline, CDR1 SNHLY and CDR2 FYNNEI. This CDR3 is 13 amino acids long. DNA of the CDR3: TGTGCCAGCAGTATAGCGGGACAAGAGACCCAGTACTTC. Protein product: CASSIAGQETQYF.

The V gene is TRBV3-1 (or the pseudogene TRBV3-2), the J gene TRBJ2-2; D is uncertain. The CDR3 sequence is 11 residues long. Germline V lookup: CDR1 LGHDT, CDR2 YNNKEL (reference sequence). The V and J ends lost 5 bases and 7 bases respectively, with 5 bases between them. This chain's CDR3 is CASSVGGELFF. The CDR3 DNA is TGTGCCAGCAGCGTCGGCGGGGAGCTGTTTTTT.

Here the CDR3 reads CASTSGQQYSPLHF. The CDR3, as DNA: TGTGCCAGCACATCGGGACAGCAGTACTCACCCCTCCACTTT. V and J are TRBV7-2 and TRBJ1-6; 7 bases align to TRBD1. CDR1 and CDR2 (germline): SGHTA, FQGNSA. CDR3 length equals 14 residues. Trimming took 7 bases from V and 10 from J; bases not matched to a gene: 10.

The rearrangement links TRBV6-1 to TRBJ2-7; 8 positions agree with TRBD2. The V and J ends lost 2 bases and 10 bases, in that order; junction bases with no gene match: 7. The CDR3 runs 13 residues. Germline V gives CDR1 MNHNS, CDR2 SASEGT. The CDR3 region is CASSEPGTRQQYF. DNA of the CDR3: TGTGCCAGCAGTGAACCCGGGACTAGACAACAGTACTTC.

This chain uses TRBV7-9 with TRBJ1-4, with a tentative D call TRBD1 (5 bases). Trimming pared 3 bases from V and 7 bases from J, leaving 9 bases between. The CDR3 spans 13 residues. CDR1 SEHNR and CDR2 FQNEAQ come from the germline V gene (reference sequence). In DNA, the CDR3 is TGTGCCAGCAGCTTCCAGGGAGGTGAAAAACTGTTTTTT. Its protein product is CASSFQGGEKLFF.

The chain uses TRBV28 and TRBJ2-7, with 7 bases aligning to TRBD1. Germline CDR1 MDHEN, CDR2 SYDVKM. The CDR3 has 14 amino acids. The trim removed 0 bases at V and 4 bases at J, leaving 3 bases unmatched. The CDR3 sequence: CASSLWGRGYEQYF. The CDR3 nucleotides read TGTGCCAGCAGTTTATGGGGCAGGGGGTACGAGCAGTACTTC.

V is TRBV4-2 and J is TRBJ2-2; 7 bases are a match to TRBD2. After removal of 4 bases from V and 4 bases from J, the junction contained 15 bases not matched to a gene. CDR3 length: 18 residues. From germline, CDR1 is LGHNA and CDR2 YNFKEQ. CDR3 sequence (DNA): TGTGCCAGCAGCCCCAGTCCGGGAGGTTGGATATCCACCGGGGAGCTGTTTTTT. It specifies CASSPSPGGWISTGELFF.

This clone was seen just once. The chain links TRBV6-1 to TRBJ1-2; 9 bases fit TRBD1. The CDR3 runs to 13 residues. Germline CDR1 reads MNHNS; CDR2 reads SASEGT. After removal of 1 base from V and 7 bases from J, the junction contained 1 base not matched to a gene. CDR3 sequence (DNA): TGTGCCAGCAGTGAAGGGACAGGGGTTGGCTACACCTTC. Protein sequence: CASSEGTGVGYTF.

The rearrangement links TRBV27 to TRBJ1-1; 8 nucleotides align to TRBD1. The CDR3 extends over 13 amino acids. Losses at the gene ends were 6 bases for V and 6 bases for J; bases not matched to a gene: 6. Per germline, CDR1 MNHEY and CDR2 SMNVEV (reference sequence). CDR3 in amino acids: CASRRTGLAEAFF. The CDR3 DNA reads TGTGCCAGCAGAAGGACAGGGTTGGCTGAAGCTTTCTTT.

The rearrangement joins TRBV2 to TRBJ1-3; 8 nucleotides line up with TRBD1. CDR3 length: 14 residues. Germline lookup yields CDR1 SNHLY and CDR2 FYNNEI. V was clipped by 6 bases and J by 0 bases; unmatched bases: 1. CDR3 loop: CASRTGGSGNTIYF. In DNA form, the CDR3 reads TGTGCCAGCAGAACAGGGGGCTCTGGAAACACCATATATTTT.

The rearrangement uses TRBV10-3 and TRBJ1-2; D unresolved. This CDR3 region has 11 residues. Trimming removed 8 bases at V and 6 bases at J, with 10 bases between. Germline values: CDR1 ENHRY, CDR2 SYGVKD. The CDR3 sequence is CAIAAGNGYTF. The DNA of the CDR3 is TGTGCCATCGCCGCGGGGAATGGCTACACCTTC.

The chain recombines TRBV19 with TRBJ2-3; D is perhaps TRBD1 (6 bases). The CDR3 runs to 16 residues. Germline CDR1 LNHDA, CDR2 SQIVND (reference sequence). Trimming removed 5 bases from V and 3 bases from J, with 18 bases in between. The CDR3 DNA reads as TGTGCCAGTAGTCCCCCACAGGGAAGGGTAACAGATACGCAGTATTTT. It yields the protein CASSPPQGRVTDTQYF.

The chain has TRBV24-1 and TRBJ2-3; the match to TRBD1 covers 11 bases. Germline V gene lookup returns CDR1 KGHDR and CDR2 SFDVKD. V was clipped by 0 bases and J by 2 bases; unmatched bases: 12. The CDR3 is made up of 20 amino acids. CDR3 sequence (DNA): TGTGCCACCAGTGATTTGAGAGGGCGGACAGGGGGCGAGAACACAGATACGCAGTATTTT. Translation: CATSDLRGRTGGENTDTQYF.

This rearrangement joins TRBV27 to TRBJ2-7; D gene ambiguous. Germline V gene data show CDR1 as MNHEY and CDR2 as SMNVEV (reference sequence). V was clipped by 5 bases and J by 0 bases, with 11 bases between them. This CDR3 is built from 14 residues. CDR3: CASSPRRDSYEQYF. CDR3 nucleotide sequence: TGTGCCAGCAGTCCCCGGAGAGACTCCTACGAGCAGTACTTC.

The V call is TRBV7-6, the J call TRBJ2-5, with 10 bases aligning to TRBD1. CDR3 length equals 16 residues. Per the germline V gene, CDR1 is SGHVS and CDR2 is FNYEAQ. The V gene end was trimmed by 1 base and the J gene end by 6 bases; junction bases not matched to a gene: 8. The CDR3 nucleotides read TGTGCCAGCAGCTTAGGCCCTGGACAGGGGGGAAAGACCCAGTACTTC. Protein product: CASSLGPGQGGKTQYF. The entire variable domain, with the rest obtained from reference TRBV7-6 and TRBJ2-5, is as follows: GAGVSQSPRYKVTKRGQDVALRCDPISGHVSLYWYRQALGQGPEFLTYFNYEAQQDKSGLPNDRFSAERPEGSISTLTIQRTEQRDSAMYRCASSLGPGQGGKTQYFGPGTRLLVL.

The CDR3 region is CASSQPVNNEQFF. The CDR3 DNA sequence: TGTGCCAGCAGCCAACCGGTTAACAATGAGCAGTTCTTC. The J gene is TRBJ2-1, the V gene TRBV3-1 (or the pseudogene TRBV3-2); D ambiguous. Germline loops: CDR1 LGHDT, CDR2 YNNKEL (reference sequence). This CDR3 spans 13 amino acids. The V and J ends lost 2 bases and 5 bases respectively, with 7 bases between them.

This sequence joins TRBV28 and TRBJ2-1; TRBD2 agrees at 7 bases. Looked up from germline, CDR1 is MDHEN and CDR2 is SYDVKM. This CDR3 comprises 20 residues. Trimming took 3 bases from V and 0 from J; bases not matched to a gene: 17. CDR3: CASSFGWGSGQLSSYNEQFF. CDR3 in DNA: TGTGCCAGCAGTTTCGGGTGGGGTAGCGGGCAACTATCCTCCTACAATGAGCAGTTCTTC.

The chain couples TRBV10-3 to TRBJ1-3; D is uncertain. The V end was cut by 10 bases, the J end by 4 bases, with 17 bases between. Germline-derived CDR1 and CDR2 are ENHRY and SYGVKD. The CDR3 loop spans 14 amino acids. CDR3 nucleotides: TGTGCCAGCAGCACCGGGTCCCGGGGAAACACCATATATTTT. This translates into CASSTGSRGNTIYF.

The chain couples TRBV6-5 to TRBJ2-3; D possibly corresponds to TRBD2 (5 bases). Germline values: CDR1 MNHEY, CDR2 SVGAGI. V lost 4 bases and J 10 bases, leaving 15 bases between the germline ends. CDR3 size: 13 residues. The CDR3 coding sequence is TGTGCCAGCAGTTTAACTAGTGGTAGGCCGCAGTATTTT. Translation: CASSLTSGRPQYF.

The CDR3 is CASSLRSGGAGEQYF. The CDR3 DNA is TGTGCCAGCAGCTTAAGGAGCGGGGGGGCCGGCGAGCAGTACTTC. The rearrangement joins TRBV5-5 to TRBJ2-7, with 10 bases fitting TRBD2. The CDR3 runs 15 residues. The J segment lost 6 bases and the V segment lost 2 bases, leaving 8 bases of the junction unmatched. Germline assignment: CDR1 SGHKS and CDR2 YYEKEE (reference sequence).

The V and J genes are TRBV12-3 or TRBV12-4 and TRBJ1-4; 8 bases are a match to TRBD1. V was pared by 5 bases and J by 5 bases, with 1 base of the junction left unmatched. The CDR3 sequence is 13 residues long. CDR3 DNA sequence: TGTGCCAGCAGTGGGGACAGGAATGAAAAACTGTTTTTT. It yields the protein CASSGDRNEKLFF.

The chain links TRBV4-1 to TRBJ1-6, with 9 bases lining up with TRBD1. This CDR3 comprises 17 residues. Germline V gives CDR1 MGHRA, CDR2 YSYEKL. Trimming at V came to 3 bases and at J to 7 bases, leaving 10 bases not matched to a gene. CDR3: CASSQTWRGQGNSPLHF. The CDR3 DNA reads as TGCGCCAGCAGCCAGACCTGGAGGGGACAGGGCAATTCACCCCTCCACTTT.

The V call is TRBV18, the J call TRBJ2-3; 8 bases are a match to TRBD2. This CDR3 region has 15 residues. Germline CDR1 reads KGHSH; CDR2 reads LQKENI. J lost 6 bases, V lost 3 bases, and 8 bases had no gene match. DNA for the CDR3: TGTGCCAGCTCACCTACCGGGACTAGTGGTGATACGCAGTATTTT. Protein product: CASSPTGTSGDTQYF.

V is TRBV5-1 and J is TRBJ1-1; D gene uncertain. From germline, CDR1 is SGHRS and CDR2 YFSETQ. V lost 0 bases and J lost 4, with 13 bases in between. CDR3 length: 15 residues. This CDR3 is CASSLGVMWSTEAFF. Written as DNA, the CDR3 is TGCGCCAGCAGCTTGGGGGTTATGTGGAGCACTGAAGCTTTCTTT.

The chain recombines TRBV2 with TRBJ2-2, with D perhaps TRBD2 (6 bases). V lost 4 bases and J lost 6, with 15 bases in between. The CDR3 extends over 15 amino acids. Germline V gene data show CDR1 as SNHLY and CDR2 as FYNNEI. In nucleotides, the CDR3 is TGTGCCAGCAGTGTAAGGGAGCGGGTTTCCGGGGAGCTGTTTTTT. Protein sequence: CASSVRERVSGELFF.

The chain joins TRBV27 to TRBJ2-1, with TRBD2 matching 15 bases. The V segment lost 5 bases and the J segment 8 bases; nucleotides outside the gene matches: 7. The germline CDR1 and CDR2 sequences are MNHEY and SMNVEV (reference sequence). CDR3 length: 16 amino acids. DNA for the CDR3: TGTGCCAGCAGTCCCTGGACTAGCGGGAGGGGAGATGAGCAGTTCTTC. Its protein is CASSPWTSGRGDEQFF.

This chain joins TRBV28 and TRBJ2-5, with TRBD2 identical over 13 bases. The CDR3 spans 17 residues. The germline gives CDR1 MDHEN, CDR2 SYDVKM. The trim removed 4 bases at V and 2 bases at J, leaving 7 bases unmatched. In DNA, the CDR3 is TGTGCCAGCAGTTCACCGGGACTAGCGGGATCACAAGAGACCCAGTACTTC. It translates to CASSSPGLAGSQETQYF.

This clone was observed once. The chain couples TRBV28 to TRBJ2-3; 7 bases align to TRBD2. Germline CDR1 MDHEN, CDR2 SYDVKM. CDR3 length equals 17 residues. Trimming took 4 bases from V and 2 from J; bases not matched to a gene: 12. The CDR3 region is CASSSPFSGTHTDTQYF. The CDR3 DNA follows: TGTGCCAGCAGTTCCCCATTCAGCGGGACCCACACAGATACGCAGTATTTT.

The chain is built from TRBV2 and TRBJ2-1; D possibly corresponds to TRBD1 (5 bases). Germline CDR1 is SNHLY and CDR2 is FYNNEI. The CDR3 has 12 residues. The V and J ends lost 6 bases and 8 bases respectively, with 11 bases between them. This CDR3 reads CASRTQGYEQFF. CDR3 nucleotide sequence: TGTGCCAGCAGGACCCAGGGCTATGAGCAGTTCTTC.

The CDR3 region has the DNA TGTGCCAGCAGCCAAGATCCCCTTGGCGGCCTGAACACTGAAGCTTTCTTT. Amino acid sequence: CASSQDPLGGLNTEAFF. This chain links TRBV14 with TRBJ1-1; D is unclear. The CDR3 sequence is 17 residues long. V lost 0 bases to trimming and J lost 0 bases, with 14 bases between them. Germline values: CDR1 SGHDN, CDR2 FVKESK.